This TCR beta chain stems from a study of CD8 T cells in Susac syndrome. TCR beta sequencing was performed on blood CD8+ and CD4+ T cells. Random hexamers were used to reverse transcribe about 0.5 to 1 ug of RNA. The amplification used immunoSEQ multiplex PCR on TCR beta CDR3; it spanned 54 Vbeta and 13 Jbeta. TCRdb processed the immunoSEQ multiplex PCR reads anew with MiXCR; each CDR3 protein has one entry. The sample holds about 130,000 distinct CDR3 sequences, over 90% seen once. Trimming left V 2 bases short and J 0 bases short, with 11 bases between. Germline values: CDR1 SNHLY, CDR2 FYNNEI. CDR3 size: 15 residues.

The clonotype originates from a human donor with multiple sclerosis. The genes are TRBV2 and TRBJ2-7; tentatively, D is TRBD1 or TRBD2 (6 bases each). Sequenced input: CD8+ T cells from PBMCs. As DNA, the CDR3 is TGTGCCAGCAGTGAACCGGGGGCGAGCTCCTACGAGCAGTACTTC. This translates into CASSEPGASSYEQYF.